This T cell receptor (beta chain) emerged from a study of a mutant IDH1 vaccine in newly diagnosed glioma. Germline V gene sequence: CDR1 SGHTA, CDR2 FQGNSA. The CDR3 is 14 residues long. Trimming took off 1 base at V and 2 bases at J, with 9 bases between the two ends. Sequencing was performed with immunoSEQ multiplex PCR; in TCRdb, only in-frame clones are kept and a portion is missing. Of under 40,000 clones in the sample, roughly 78% were seen once. Regarding time point: week 11, during vaccination. Doses comprised 300 ug of mutant IDH1 20-mer peptide each, plus topical imiquimod. To note about this clone: Its antigen is unidentified.

This chain links TRBV7-2 with TRBJ2-7; no firm D call. This clonotype was obtained from a man in his thirties or forties with glioma. The sequencing here drew on PBMCs, taken from a glioma patient whose treatment included an IDH1 peptide vaccine. This CDR3 is CASSLGPVPYEQYF. For the CDR3, the DNA is TGTGCCAGCAGCTTAGGTCCAGTTCCCTACGAGCAGTACTTC.